The present TCR beta chain was sequenced within a study of Graves' ophthalmopathy and Graves' hyperthyroidism. Study observations and caveats: In predicting ophthalmopathy progression, the model reached 70.59% sensitivity and 72.22% specificity.

Ophthalmopathy donors showed moderate-to-severe activity, CAS ≥3, NOSPECS ≥4 and a duration under 3 months. Ineligible for inclusion were patients with other autoimmune diseases, uncontrolled infections, pregnancy or lactation. Concerning this clonotype: The antigen is not known.

Amplified material comprised TCR beta CDR3 regions derived from RNA transcripts. RT-PCR in the first round used HTBI primers; a second-round multiplex PCR followed. TCRdb re-called the multiplex PCR reads through MiXCR, storing one row per CDR3 protein. The sample shows 150,000 or so distinct CDR3 sequences, over 35% of them seen only once. The receptor's source is a middle-aged woman with Graves' ophthalmopathy. Sequencing was done on a sample of peripheral blood.

DNA of the CDR3: TGTGCCAGCAGAACTACAGGGGGCGCGTACGAGCAGTACTTC. Its protein product is CASRTTGGAYEQYF. The chain combines TRBV7-2 with TRBJ2-7; 9 nucleotides line up with TRBD1. V lost 6 bases to trimming and J lost 4 bases; unmatched junction nucleotides: 7. Germline CDR1 SGHTA, CDR2 FQGNSA. CDR3 length equals 14 residues.